Below are 24 T cell receptor beta chains sequenced from a single sample in a study of cytomegalovirus exposure and HLA in healthy donors. PCR was performed using 60 Vbeta and 13 Jbeta primers. Some clones are missing from TCRdb's copy, which holds only in-frame ones; the method was immunoSEQ multiplex PCR. Counted here are 89,000 or so clones, approximately 75% occurring once; the ten biggest clones make up 4% to 4.5%. Sequencing was performed on PBMCs. The origin of the receptors is a man in his 60s in good health and CMV-seronegative.

The chain employs TRBV4-1 and TRBJ2-3; D may be TRBD2 (5 bases). CDR1 and CDR2 (germline): MGHRA, YSYEKL. Trimming left V 3 bases short and J 0 bases short, with 19 bases between. The CDR3 consists of 18 residues. The chain's CDR3 is CASSQGPMLRTSTDTQYF. DNA for the CDR3: TGCGCCAGCAGCCAGGGCCCAATGCTACGGACTAGCACAGATACGCAGTATTTT.

The chain recombines TRBV7-8 with TRBJ2-5; D is undetermined. The CDR3 length is 15 residues. Germline CDR1 reads SGHVS; CDR2 reads FQNEAQ. V was cut by 5 bases and J by 4 bases, with 17 bases left in between. The CDR3, as DNA: TGTGCCAGCAGCCTGCGAGGTCGTAGTGGAGAGACCCAGTACTTC. Protein sequence: CASSLRGRSGETQYF.

The chain employs TRBV5-5 and TRBJ2-4; D perhaps matches TRBD1 (5 bases). The CDR3 totals 13 residues. Per germline, CDR1 SGHKS and CDR2 YYEKEE (reference sequence). Trimming removed 0 bases at V and 6 bases at J, with 7 bases between. The CDR3 nucleotides are TGTGCCAGCAGCTTGGACAGGTCAAACATTCAGTACTTC. It yields the protein CASSLDRSNIQYF.

This clone was observed once. V and J are TRBV5-1 and TRBJ1-2, with 8 bases fitting TRBD1. J lost 8 bases, V lost 4 bases, and 10 bases had no gene match. Germline CDR1 SGHRS, CDR2 YFSETQ. The length of the CDR3 is 14 residues. The CDR3 sequence: CASSPGQGLSGYTF. For the CDR3, the DNA is TGCGCCAGCAGCCCAGGACAGGGTTTGTCCGGCTACACCTTC.

This clone was recorded only once. The chain is built from TRBV27 and TRBJ2-1; 16 bases align to TRBD2. This CDR3 comprises 17 residues. Trimming removed 3 bases from V and 10 bases from J; junction bases left unmatched: 9. Per germline, CDR1 MNHEY and CDR2 SMNVEV (reference sequence). CDR3 residues: CASSFLPGLAGGREQFF. The CDR3, as DNA: TGTGCCAGCAGTTTTCTCCCGGGACTAGCGGGGGGGCGGGAGCAGTTCTTC.

The chain carries TRBV7-8 and TRBJ1-6, with 7 bases that match TRBD1. The CDR3 is 15 residues long. Looked up from germline, CDR1 is SGHVS and CDR2 is FQNEAQ. V shed 4 bases, J shed 7 bases, and the junction held 7 bases outside the gene matches. The CDR3 spells CASSSPGQLNSPLHF. CDR3 bases: TGTGCCAGCAGCTCCCCGGGACAGCTAAATTCACCCCTCCACTTT.

The rearrangement joins TRBV30 to TRBJ2-7, with 7 bases identical to TRBD1. Trimming cost V 5 bases and J 0 bases; bases outside gene matches: 7. CDR1 GTSNPN and CDR2 SVGIG come from the germline V gene (reference sequence). This CDR3 spans 14 amino acids. CDR3 bases: TGTGCCTGGTCAGACAGGGAGTTCTCCTACGAGCAGTACTTC. This gives the protein CAWSDREFSYEQYF.

The CDR3 is CASSAGQGLNTEAFF. Written as DNA, the CDR3 is TGTGCCAGCAGCGCCGGACAGGGTTTAAACACTGAAGCTTTCTTT. The rearrangement uses TRBV7-6 and TRBJ1-1; TRBD1 matches 8 bases. This CDR3 has 15 residues. Per germline, CDR1 SGHVS and CDR2 FNYEAQ. The V and J ends lost 5 bases and 2 bases, in that order; junction bases with no gene match: 7.

This chain links TRBV10-3 with TRBJ2-3, with a possible D match to TRBD2 (5 bases). From germline, CDR1 is ENHRY and CDR2 SYGVKD. The length of the CDR3 is 14 residues. V was shortened by 10 bases and J by 2 bases, with 16 bases between the two germline ends. For the CDR3, the DNA is TGTGCCACTTGGGCCGGGATTGTCACAGATACGCAGTATTTT. It encodes CATWAGIVTDTQYF.

The rearrangement uses TRBV7-8 and TRBJ2-1; 14 positions match TRBD2. CDR1 and CDR2 (germline): SGHVS, FQNEAQ. The V segment lost 5 bases and the J segment 9 bases; nucleotides outside the gene matches: 6. The CDR3 extends over 15 amino acids. The CDR3 loop reads CASSQGLAGVGEQFF. The CDR3 DNA reads as TGTGCCAGCAGCCAGGGACTAGCGGGGGTCGGTGAGCAGTTCTTC.

This clone was detected only a few times. This sequence joins TRBV14 and TRBJ1-3; maybe TRBD1 (5 bases). The V gene's germline CDR1 is SGHDN and CDR2 FVKESK. The V gene lost 1 base and the J gene lost 4 bases, with 11 bases spanning the gap. The CDR3 loop spans 15 amino acids. This CDR3 reads CASSQAAGRGNTIYF. The DNA of the CDR3 is TGTGCCAGCAGCCAAGCCGCGGGGCGAGGAAACACCATATATTTT.

This clone was seen more than once but under ten times. The chain has TRBV5-8 and TRBJ2-3; 13 bases match TRBD2. V trimming: 4 bases; J trimming: 6 bases; junction bases outside the gene matches: 11. CDR1 is SGHTS, CDR2 YDEGEE, per germline. The CDR3 consists of 17 residues. CDR3 loop: CASSHRTSGGPGDTQYF. CDR3 sequence (DNA): TGTGCCAGCAGCCATAGGACTAGCGGGGGCCCTGGGGATACGCAGTATTTT.

V is TRBV11-3 and J is TRBJ2-1, with 7 nucleotides matching TRBD2. The CDR3 is 17 residues long. The germline CDR1 and CDR2 sequences are SGHNT and YENEEA. The V segment lost 6 bases and the J segment 9 bases; nucleotides outside the gene matches: 20. CDR3 nucleotides: TGTGCCAGCAGTCCCAGTGGGAGCGGGGCCCACCGGAGTGAGCAGTTCTTC. Translating it yields CASSPSGSGAHRSEQFF. The variable domain in full, completed from reference TRBV11-3 and TRBJ2-1, reads EAGVVQSPRYKIIEKKQPVAFWCNPISGHNTLYWYLQNLGQGPELLIRYENEEAVDDSQLPKDRFSAERLKGVDSTLKIQPAELGDSAVYLCASSPSGSGAHRSEQFFGPGTRLTVL.

This clone has more than one count but fewer than ten. This sequence joins TRBV25-1 and TRBJ1-1; TRBD1 is a possible D gene (6 bases). V lost 5 bases to trimming and J lost 7 bases, with 11 bases between them. The CDR3 extends over 12 amino acids. Germline lookup yields CDR1 MGHDK and CDR2 SYGVNS. The CDR3 region has the DNA TGTGCCAGCAGTCCCTGGGGGCTTGAAGCTTTCTTT. Its protein product is CASSPWGLEAFF.

The CDR3 nucleotides are TGCGCCAGCAGTCACCCCGTAGCACCGGGACAGGGGTATGAAAAACTGTTTTTT. Protein product: CASSHPVAPGQGYEKLFF. The chain combines TRBV4-1 with TRBJ1-4, with 10 bases identical to TRBD1. The length of the CDR3 is 18 residues. In germline, CDR1 is MGHRA, CDR2 YSYEKL. Trimming took 6 bases from V and 6 from J; bases not matched to a gene: 16.

The chain carries TRBV29-1 and TRBJ2-1; TRBD2 might be the D (5 bases). The V and J ends lost 7 bases and 4 bases respectively, with 17 bases between them. CDR1 is SQVTM and CDR2 is ANQGSEA in the germline V gene. This CDR3 has 14 residues. CDR3 sequence: CSAKGAEVYNEQFF. Written as DNA, the CDR3 is TGCAGCGCCAAGGGAGCGGAGGTTTACAATGAGCAGTTCTTC.

This chain connects TRBV6-6 to TRBJ1-2; D might be TRBD1 (6 bases). V dropped 6 bases and J dropped 0 bases, with 14 bases sitting between them. The CDR3 sequence is 15 residues long. Germline V gene data show CDR1 as MNHNY and CDR2 as SVGAGI (reference sequence). CDR3 sequence (DNA): TGTGCCAGCAGCGACCGCCGGGACACTAACTATGGCTACACCTTC. Protein sequence: CASSDRRDTNYGYTF.

This chain joins TRBV14 and TRBJ1-2; D not resolved. The germline gives CDR1 SGHDN, CDR2 FVKESK. V dropped 0 bases and J dropped 1 base, with 12 bases sitting between them. The length of the CDR3 is 16 residues. CDR3 in amino acids: CASSQEWPPINYGYTF. The CDR3 coding sequence is TGTGCCAGCAGCCAAGAATGGCCACCGATTAACTATGGCTACACCTTC.

This clone has a single count. DNA of the CDR3: TGTGCCAGCAGTGGGGGGGATAATTCACCCCTCCACTTT. This gives the protein CASSGGDNSPLHF. V and J are TRBV9 and TRBJ1-6; tentatively, D is TRBD1 (5 bases). V shed 5 bases and J shed 5 bases, with 8 bases lying between them. The CDR3 contains 13 residues. CDR1 and CDR2 from the germline V gene are SGDLS and YYNGEE.

This clone is a singleton in its sample. The chain employs TRBV10-3 and TRBJ1-6; D perhaps matches TRBD1 (6 bases). V was clipped by 6 bases and J by 0 bases, with 18 bases between them. The length of the CDR3 is 18 residues. Germline V gene lookup returns CDR1 ENHRY and CDR2 SYGVKD. In DNA form, the CDR3 reads TGTGCCATCAGCGAAGATCGGGACACCGGCTCCTATAATTCACCCCTCCACTTT. Residues: CAISEDRDTGSYNSPLHF.

V usage is TRBV7-9 and J usage is TRBJ1-5; 7 bases are a match to TRBD1. V trimming: 7 bases; J trimming: 0 bases; junction bases outside the gene matches: 15. The germline V gene encodes CDR1 SEHNR and CDR2 FQNEAQ (reference sequence). The CDR3 runs to 18 residues. The CDR3 DNA reads as TGTGCCAGCACCAAACCGAGGGGGACAGTACATAGCAATCAGCCCCAGCATTTT. Amino acid sequence: CASTKPRGTVHSNQPQHF.

This clone showed up many times. The chain joins TRBV30 to TRBJ1-4; possible D gene TRBD1, 6 bases. The CDR3 runs to 15 residues. Germline CDR1 and CDR2: GTSNPN and SVGIG (reference sequence). Trimming stripped 5 bases from V and 7 bases from J, with 20 bases between. CDR3 sequence: CAWGEQGLGGEKLFF. The DNA of the CDR3 is TGTGCCTGGGGAGAACAGGGCCTTGGAGGTGAAAAACTGTTTTTT.

CDR3 DNA: TGTGCCAGCAGCTTCGGCGGGGGCGGAGATACGCAGTATTTT. It is translated as CASSFGGGGDTQYF. The chain joins TRBV7-9 to TRBJ2-3, with D maybe TRBD2 (7 bases). This CDR3 comprises 14 residues. In germline, CDR1 is SEHNR, CDR2 FQNEAQ (reference sequence). Deletions cut 3 bases from V and 5 bases from J, with 12 bases between.

This chain uses TRBV19 with TRBJ1-5; 7 bases align to TRBD1. The CDR3 is made up of 14 amino acids. In germline, CDR1 is LNHDA, CDR2 SQIVND (reference sequence). V was pared by 4 bases and J by 6 bases, with 6 bases of the junction left unmatched. In DNA, the CDR3 is TGTGCCAGTAGTACTCAGGGGGACAGTCAGCCCCAGCATTTT. Translated, it gives CASSTQGDSQPQHF.